The clone carrying this TCR beta chain was seen many times. Its antigen is unknown. This specimen belongs to a study of T cells in Graves' hyperthyroidism and ophthalmopathy. Study-wide context: Peripheral blood was secured at the point of initial diagnosis, before any treatment.

Amplification of TCR beta CDR3 regions used RNA as the template. The HTBI primer set drove a first-round RT-PCR of the TCR CDR3. Using its own MiXCR run on the multiplex PCR reads, TCRdb lists one record per CDR3 protein. The sample yields around 520,000 distinct CDR3 sequences, roughly a quarter seen once. Diagnostic decisions used clinical symptoms, serum thyroxine and TRAb, thyroid ultrasound and orbital computed tomography. Out of over 7.5 ml of fresh peripheral blood came the PBMCs. V shed 7 bases and J shed 0 bases, with 15 bases lying between them. The V gene's germline CDR1 is SGHTA and CDR2 FQGNSA. CDR3 size: 15 residues. Whole-study findings and limits: Ophthalmopathy, as predicted by the model, came a median 6.5 months after the prediction.

Sequencing was carried out using blood. The receptor was derived from a woman aged 25 to 39 with Graves' ophthalmopathy. The rearrangement uses TRBV7-2 and TRBJ1-1, with unresolved D. The CDR3 sequence: CASIQSRDLNTEAFF. The CDR3, as DNA: TGTGCCAGCATCCAGAGCCGGGATTTGAACACTGAAGCTTTCTTT.